This is a list of T cell receptor beta chains from one sample in a study of long-term antiretroviral therapy in people with HIV. Using immunoSEQ multiplex PCR, the repertoire was profiled, and TCRdb retains in-frame clones only, with some absent. This table has approximately 15,000 clones, roughly 80% appearing once. The sequences come from unsorted PBMCs, collected 1.8 years before starting antiretroviral therapy. Receptors were obtained from a middle-aged woman with HIV. Both conserved end residues are part of each CDR3. D genes are given only for firm matches. Size values are once, few and many counts, or a class for expanded clones, and some rows have none.

J gene: TRBJ1-2; D gene: TRBD1; V gene: TRBV6-5; clone size: NA; CDR3 protein: CASSYSDRAYGYTF; CDR3 DNA: TGTGCCAGCAGTTACTCCGACAGGGCTTATGGCTACACCTTC
J gene: TRBJ1-1; D gene: TRBD1; V gene: TRBV9; clone size: NA; CDR3 protein: CASSVGTDDIEAFF; CDR3 DNA: TGTGCCAGCAGCGTTGGGACAGATGACATTGAAGCTTTCTTT
J gene: TRBJ2-2; D gene: NA; V gene: TRBV5-4; clone size: once; CDR3 protein: CASSFRESELFF; CDR3 DNA: TGTGCCAGCAGCTTTCGAGAATCAGAGCTGTTTTTT
J gene: TRBJ1-4; D gene: NA; V gene: TRBV14; clone size: NA; CDR3 protein: CASSRPGGAFGVNEKLFF; CDR3 DNA: TGTGCCAGCAGCCGGCCCGGAGGAGCATTTGGGGTGAATGAAAAACTGTTTTTT
J gene: TRBJ2-3; D gene: NA; V gene: TRBV7-9; clone size: NA; CDR3 protein: CASAMGTDTQYF; CDR3 DNA: TGTGCCAGCGCCATGGGCACAGATACGCAGTATTTT
J gene: TRBJ2-6; D gene: TRBD1; V gene: TRBV7-9; clone size: NA; CDR3 protein: CASSPFSGTGGAGANVLTF; CDR3 DNA: TGTGCCAGCAGCCCTTTTTCCGGGACAGGGGGCGCTGGGGCCAACGTCCTGACTTTC
J gene: TRBJ1-4; D gene: NA; V gene: TRBV4-1; clone size: NA; CDR3 protein: CASSQKSGPSNEKLFF; CDR3 DNA: TGCGCCAGCAGCCAAAAATCGGGACCGTCCAATGAAAAACTGTTTTTT
J gene: TRBJ2-7; D gene: NA; V gene: TRBV19; clone size: NA; CDR3 protein: CASRTDASYEQYF; CDR3 DNA: TGTGCCAGTAGAACGGATGCCTCCTACGAGCAGTACTTC
J gene: TRBJ2-1; D gene: TRBD2; V gene: TRBV30; clone size: NA; CDR3 protein: CAWSRVGGRDYNEQFF; CDR3 DNA: TGTGCCTGGTCGCGGGTCGGCGGGAGGGACTACAATGAGCAGTTCTTC
J gene: TRBJ1-1; D gene: NA; V gene: TRBV18; clone size: NA; CDR3 protein: CASSPGVHTEAFF; CDR3 DNA: TGTGCCAGCTCGCCAGGGGTCCACACTGAAGCTTTCTTT
J gene: TRBJ2-1; D gene: TRBD2; V gene: TRBV19; clone size: NA; CDR3 protein: CASSIGGRAVDEQFF; CDR3 DNA: TGTGCCAGTAGTATTGGCGGGAGGGCCGTCGATGAGCAGTTCTTC
J gene: TRBJ1-2; D gene: TRBD1; V gene: TRBV18; clone size: NA; CDR3 protein: CASSPGQEDGYTF; CDR3 DNA: TGTGCCAGCTCACCCGGACAGGAGGATGGCTACACCTTC
J gene: TRBJ2-3; D gene: NA; V gene: TRBV11-2; clone size: NA; CDR3 protein: CASGLPIDTQYF; CDR3 DNA: TGTGCCAGCGGGCTCCCGATTGATACGCAGTATTTT
J gene: TRBJ2-4; D gene: NA; V gene: TRBV11-2; clone size: NA; CDR3 protein: CASRDGLAKNIQYF; CDR3 DNA: TGTGCCAGCAGGGACGGGTTAGCCAAAAACATTCAGTACTTC
J gene: TRBJ2-7; D gene: NA; V gene: TRBV5-4; clone size: NA; CDR3 protein: CASSSDVTYEQYF; CDR3 DNA: TGTGCCAGCAGCTCGGATGTTACATACGAGCAGTACTTC
J gene: TRBJ2-7; D gene: NA; V gene: TRBV7-9; clone size: few; CDR3 protein: CASSLGVGRQYEQYF; CDR3 DNA: TGTGCCAGCAGTCTCGGGGTAGGGCGGCAATACGAGCAGTACTTC
J gene: TRBJ1-3; D gene: TRBD1; V gene: TRBV5-1; clone size: few; CDR3 protein: CASSPGTDGNTIYF; CDR3 DNA: TGCGCCAGCAGCCCTGGGACAGACGGAAACACCATATATTTT
J gene: TRBJ2-3; D gene: NA; V gene: TRBV6-5; clone size: NA; CDR3 protein: CASSPNADTTQYF; CDR3 DNA: TGTGCCAGCAGTCCCAATGCGGACACGACGCAGTATTTT
J gene: TRBJ2-7; D gene: NA; V gene: TRBV27; clone size: NA; CDR3 protein: CASSFLPGVSYEQYF; CDR3 DNA: TGTGCCAGCAGTTTTCTCCCGGGAGTGAGTTACGAGCAGTACTTC
J gene: TRBJ2-3; D gene: TRBD2; V gene: TRBV5-1; clone size: once; CDR3 protein: CASSLGTSGADTQYF; CDR3 DNA: TGCGCCAGCAGCTTGGGGACTAGCGGGGCAGATACGCAGTATTTT
J gene: TRBJ2-3; D gene: NA; V gene: TRBV18; clone size: NA; CDR3 protein: CASSLTTAQLRAYTDTQYF; CDR3 DNA: TGTGCCAGCTCACTTACCACTGCCCAGTTGAGGGCCTACACAGATACGCAGTATTTT
J gene: TRBJ2-7; D gene: TRBD1; V gene: TRBV14; clone size: large; CDR3 protein: CASSQMVWTGGEYEQYF; CDR3 DNA: TGTGCCAGCAGCCAAATGGTTTGGACAGGGGGCGAATACGAGCAGTACTTC
J gene: TRBJ2-7; D gene: TRBD1; V gene: TRBV5-1; clone size: few; CDR3 protein: CASSLQGDEQYF; CDR3 DNA: TGCGCCAGCAGCTTACAGGGGGACGAGCAGTACTTC
J gene: TRBJ2-2; D gene: TRBD2; V gene: TRBV6-1; clone size: NA; CDR3 protein: CASRLAELTGELFF; CDR3 DNA: TGTGCCAGCAGACTAGCGGAGCTCACCGGGGAGCTGTTTTTT
J gene: TRBJ2-5; D gene: NA; V gene: TRBV13; clone size: NA; CDR3 protein: CASSLGQGETQYF; CDR3 DNA: TGTGCCAGCAGCTTAGGGCAGGGGGAGACCCAGTACTTC
J gene: TRBJ2-7; D gene: TRBD1; V gene: TRBV11-2; clone size: NA; CDR3 protein: CASSFTGSGTGSYEQYF; CDR3 DNA: TGTGCCAGCAGCTTTACCGGATCCGGGACAGGATCATACGAGCAGTACTTC
J gene: TRBJ2-1; D gene: NA; V gene: TRBV27; clone size: NA; CDR3 protein: CATQEVYLRDSNEQFF; CDR3 DNA: TGTGCCACCCAAGAAGTCTATTTGCGGGATTCCAATGAGCAGTTCTTC
J gene: TRBJ2-7; D gene: NA; V gene: TRBV18; clone size: NA; CDR3 protein: CASSLSREPNEQYF; CDR3 DNA: TGTGCCAGCTCACTTAGTAGGGAGCCCAACGAGCAGTACTTC
J gene: TRBJ2-1; D gene: TRBD2; V gene: TRBV5-4; clone size: NA; CDR3 protein: CASSEIGLDGEGQFF; CDR3 DNA: TGTGCCAGCAGCGAAATTGGACTAGACGGGGAAGGGCAGTTCTTC
J gene: TRBJ1-5; D gene: TRBD1; V gene: TRBV5-1; clone size: NA; CDR3 protein: CASSWGTENNQPQHF; CDR3 DNA: TGCGCCAGCAGCTGGGGGACAGAAAACAATCAGCCCCAGCATTTT
J gene: TRBJ2-3; D gene: NA; V gene: TRBV5-6; clone size: NA; CDR3 protein: CASSLGGGSAVTQYF; CDR3 DNA: TGTGCCAGCTCGCTAGGGGGAGGCTCCGCTGTTACGCAGTATTTT
J gene: TRBJ2-7; D gene: NA; V gene: TRBV28; clone size: few; CDR3 protein: CASSLGGYEQYF; CDR3 DNA: TGTGCCAGCAGTTTGGGCGGCTACGAGCAGTACTTC
J gene: TRBJ1-2; D gene: NA; V gene: TRBV7-8; clone size: few; CDR3 protein: CASSVKNYGYTF; CDR3 DNA: TGTGCCAGCAGCGTAAAAAACTATGGCTACACCTTC
J gene: TRBJ2-6; D gene: NA; V gene: TRBV5-1; clone size: once; CDR3 protein: CASSLLAAGANVLTF; CDR3 DNA: TGCGCCAGCAGCTTGTTAGCAGCTGGGGCCAACGTCCTGACTTTC
J gene: TRBJ2-6; D gene: NA; V gene: TRBV6-6; clone size: NA; CDR3 protein: CASRRQTANVLTF; CDR3 DNA: TGTGCCAGCAGGAGACAGACGGCCAACGTCCTGACTTTC
J gene: TRBJ1-5; D gene: TRBD1; V gene: TRBV4-2; clone size: NA; CDR3 protein: CASSQDGTGSNQPQHF; CDR3 DNA: TGTGCCAGCAGCCAAGATGGGACAGGGAGCAATCAGCCCCAGCATTTT
J gene: TRBJ2-3; D gene: TRBD1; V gene: TRBV4-3; clone size: medium-sized; CDR3 protein: CASSQSGTGVTDTQYF; CDR3 DNA: TGCGCCAGCAGCCAATCCGGGACAGGGGTCACAGATACGCAGTATTTT
J gene: TRBJ2-2; D gene: NA; V gene: TRBV7-8; clone size: NA; CDR3 protein: CASSIRREIPTGELFF; CDR3 DNA: TGTGCCAGCAGCATAAGACGGGAGATTCCCACCGGGGAGCTGTTTTTT
J gene: TRBJ1-1; D gene: NA; V gene: TRBV10-3; clone size: NA; CDR3 protein: CAISEGHMNTEAFF; CDR3 DNA: TGTGCCATCAGTGAGGGGCATATGAACACTGAAGCTTTCTTT
J gene: TRBJ2-7; D gene: NA; V gene: TRBV6-1; clone size: NA; CDR3 protein: CASSPAVNNHEQYF; CDR3 DNA: TGTGCCAGCAGTCCGGCAGTTAACAATCACGAGCAGTACTTC
J gene: TRBJ2-1; D gene: NA; V gene: TRBV5-1; clone size: NA; CDR3 protein: CASSLDTLDYNEQFF; CDR3 DNA: TGCGCCAGCAGCTTGGACACGCTAGATTACAATGAGCAGTTCTTC
J gene: TRBJ2-3; D gene: TRBD2; V gene: TRBV29-1; clone size: NA; CDR3 protein: CSVEGSGRASDTQYF; CDR3 DNA: TGCAGCGTTGAAGGTAGCGGGAGGGCCTCGGATACGCAGTATTTT
J gene: TRBJ2-2; D gene: NA; V gene: TRBV25-1; clone size: NA; CDR3 protein: CASTPSEGGWAGELFF; CDR3 DNA: TGTGCCAGCACCCCCTCCGAGGGAGGCTGGGCCGGGGAGCTGTTTTTT